This T cell receptor beta chain was identified during a study of shared clonotypes between healthy human individuals. Study-wide points: Lower generation probabilities were found for non-shared clonotypes than for those shared by all four donors. Naive subsets generally exceeded memory subsets in estimated richness. A handful of donors held roughly 5% of naive CD4 clonotypes in common.

The protocol was immunoSEQ multiplex PCR, while the TCRdb copy is restricted to in-frame clones and leaves out a portion. Of 85,000 to 100,000 clones listed, 60% to 75% are singletons. CDR3 length equals 16 residues. Losses at the gene ends were 0 bases for V and 0 bases for J; bases not matched to a gene: 4. Germline loops: CDR1 LNHNV, CDR2 YYDKDF (reference sequence). On this clone itself: Its specificity is not known.

Donors had no recently reported acute infections or vaccinations and were HIV-negative. What was sequenced was memory CD8+ T cells sorted from blood. Subset in this sample: CD45RO+ cells pooled with CCR7-negative TemRA cells. The chain employs TRBV15 and TRBJ1-1; 7 bases map to TRBD1. The TCR originated in a man aged 30 to 45 in good health. The CDR3 sequence is CATSREPGGMNTEAFF. CDR3 DNA: TGTGCCACCAGCAGAGAACCAGGGGGTATGAACACTGAAGCTTTCTTT.